This entry lists 22 T cell receptor beta chains sequenced from one sample in a study of cytomegalovirus exposure and HLA in healthy donors. Method: immunoSEQ multiplex PCR; TCRdb's copy keeps in-frame clones and lacks some. The repertoire consists of hundreds of thousands of clones, with more than 80% occurring once and the leading ten covering under 0.95%. Source material: PBMCs. The receptors were sampled from a woman between 18 and 29 years old in good health and CMV-seronegative.

The V gene is TRBV27, the J gene TRBJ2-7, with 7 bases lining up with TRBD2. The CDR3 runs 14 residues. The germline V gene has CDR1 MNHEY and CDR2 SMNVEV (reference sequence). J lost 3 bases, V lost 5 bases, and 7 bases had no gene match. This CDR3 is CASSPGLGNYEQYF. DNA for the CDR3: TGTGCCAGCAGTCCCGGACTAGGGAACTACGAGCAGTACTTC.

The chain has TRBV27 and TRBJ2-5, with 10 bases fitting TRBD2. The CDR3 runs 15 residues. From germline, CDR1 is MNHEY and CDR2 SMNVEV (reference sequence). The V and J ends lost 1 base and 5 bases, in that order; junction bases with no gene match: 4. This chain's CDR3 is CASSLFSGRRETQYF. The CDR3 nucleotides read TGTGCCAGCAGTTTATTTAGCGGGAGGAGGGAGACCCAGTACTTC.

Only a few counts were recorded for this clone. The rearrangement uses TRBV19 and TRBJ2-7; no clear D. The V gene lost 2 bases and the J gene lost 7 bases, with 6 bases spanning the gap. This CDR3 is 11 amino acids long. Germline V CDR1 and CDR2: LNHDA, SQIVND (reference sequence). The CDR3 sequence: CASSISQEQYF. For the CDR3, the DNA is TGTGCCAGTAGTATATCCCAGGAGCAGTACTTC.

The V and J genes are TRBV7-3 and TRBJ2-3; TRBD1 matches at 11 bases. The J segment lost 5 bases and the V segment lost 5 bases, leaving 6 bases of the junction unmatched. CDR3 length: 15 residues. The germline V gene encodes CDR1 SGHTA and CDR2 FQGTGA. CDR3 in DNA: TGTGCCAGCAGCCGGACAGGGGGCGGAGAAGATACGCAGTATTTT. The encoded protein is CASSRTGGGEDTQYF.

The chain recombines TRBV19 with TRBJ2-7, with 8 bases that match TRBD1. V was pared by 1 base and J by 4 bases, with 6 bases of the junction left unmatched. Germline V gene lookup returns CDR1 LNHDA and CDR2 SQIVND (reference sequence). This CDR3 contains 15 residues. The CDR3 is CASSIGRTGRYEQYF. CDR3 sequence (DNA): TGTGCCAGTAGTATAGGAAGGACAGGGCGGTACGAGCAGTACTTC.

The V and J genes are TRBV29-1 and TRBJ2-7; 7 bases match TRBD2. The ends lost 5 bases at V and 3 bases at J; junction bases unmatched: 7. This CDR3 is 13 amino acids long. Germline V CDR1 and CDR2: SQVTM, ANQGSEA. In DNA form, the CDR3 reads TGCAGCGTTTACTGGGGAGGGAGCTACGAGCAGTACTTC. This encodes CSVYWGGSYEQYF.

The chain combines TRBV5-1 with TRBJ1-2; 8 bases are shared with TRBD1. Germline V gives CDR1 SGHRS, CDR2 YFSETQ. The V gene end was trimmed by 1 base and the J gene end by 7 bases; junction bases not matched to a gene: 9. The CDR3 contains 15 residues. CDR3 region: CASSLTTGVNLGYTF. The DNA for the CDR3 is TGCGCCAGCAGCTTGACGACAGGGGTTAATCTTGGCTACACCTTC.

This CDR3 is CASSLSFTKGDTEAFF. The CDR3 nucleotides are TGTGCCAGCAGCTTATCTTTCACAAAAGGGGACACTGAAGCTTTCTTT. The chain combines TRBV7-8 with TRBJ1-1; maybe TRBD1 (5 bases). Trimming cost V 2 bases and J 3 bases, with 16 bases left between them. The CDR3 has 16 amino acids. CDR1 SGHVS and CDR2 FQNEAQ come from the germline V gene.

This chain uses TRBV29-1 with TRBJ2-3; the match to TRBD2 covers 11 bases. J gave up 5 bases and V 6 bases, and 16 bases lay outside the gene matches. Germline V gene lookup returns CDR1 SQVTM and CDR2 ANQGSEA. The CDR3 has 17 amino acids. The CDR3 protein is CSVVGLAGGGWRDTQYF. In DNA form, the CDR3 reads TGCAGCGTCGTAGGACTAGCGGGCGGAGGGTGGAGAGATACGCAGTATTTT.

The V and J genes are TRBV6-5 and TRBJ2-5; perhaps TRBD1 as D (6 bases). Trimming took 4 bases from V and 4 from J, leaving 16 bases between them. Germline CDR1 reads MNHEY; CDR2 reads SVGAGI. CDR3 length: 15 residues. CDR3 loop: CASSSAGTRGETQYF. CDR3 bases: TGTGCCAGCAGTTCCGCCGGGACCAGGGGAGAGACCCAGTACTTC.

The chain links TRBV28 to TRBJ1-2; 8 nucleotides match TRBD1. The germline CDR1 and CDR2 sequences are MDHEN and SYDVKM. The CDR3 totals 15 residues. J was trimmed by 6 bases and V by 6 bases; bases with no gene match: 12. CDR3 nucleotides: TGTGCCAGCAGCCCCTGGGGACAGGAGGTCCATGGCTACACCTTC. It codes for CASSPWGQEVHGYTF.

This chain joins TRBV13 and TRBJ2-1; 7 nucleotides agree with TRBD2. The V gene's germline CDR1 is PRHDT and CDR2 FYEKMQ (reference sequence). The CDR3 spans 15 residues. J gave up 7 bases and V 2 bases, and 8 bases lay outside the gene matches. CDR3 nucleotides: TGTGCCAGCAGCTTATACTTCGGGAGGACAAATGAGCAGTTCTTC. Its translation: CASSLYFGRTNEQFF.

The chain is built from TRBV4-2 and TRBJ2-7; 9 nucleotides line up with TRBD2. The CDR3 contains 15 residues. Germline loops: CDR1 LGHNA, CDR2 YNFKEQ. The V and J ends lost 5 bases and 6 bases, in that order; junction bases with no gene match: 11. The CDR3 DNA follows: TGTGCCAGCAGCTCTCTAGCGGGGACCATGGTCGAGCAGTACTTC. Translation: CASSSLAGTMVEQYF.

V is TRBV5-1 and J is TRBJ2-2; 11 bases line up with TRBD2. V shed 1 base, J shed 6 bases, and the junction held 2 bases outside the gene matches. The CDR3 contains 15 residues. Germline CDR1 SGHRS, CDR2 YFSETQ. This CDR3 reads CASSLTSGRPGELFF. DNA of the CDR3: TGCGCCAGCAGCTTGACTAGCGGGAGACCCGGGGAGCTGTTTTTT.

This rearrangement joins TRBV29-1 to TRBJ1-2; 7 nucleotides match TRBD1. The CDR3 has 13 amino acids. Germline V lookup: CDR1 SQVTM, CDR2 ANQGSEA. V lost 7 bases and J lost 0; bases outside the gene matches: 5. The CDR3 region is CSGGTVANYGYTF. The CDR3 DNA reads as TGCAGCGGCGGGACAGTCGCTAACTATGGCTACACCTTC. Combining the CDR3 with reference TRBV29-1 and TRBJ1-2 gives the whole variable domain SAVISQKPSRDICQRGTSLTIQCQVDSQVTMMFWYRQQPGQSLTLIATANQGSEATYESGFVIDKFPISRPNLTFSTLTVSNMSPEDSSIYLCSGGTVANYGYTFGSGTRLTVV.

The chain links TRBV2 to TRBJ1-1, with 7 nucleotides matching TRBD1. J gave up 1 base and V 6 bases, and 5 bases lay outside the gene matches. Germline-derived CDR1 and CDR2 are SNHLY and FYNNEI. The CDR3 covers 14 residues. For the CDR3, the DNA is TGTGCCAGCAGCCCGAACAGGGGGAACACTGAAGCTTTCTTT. Residues: CASSPNRGNTEAFF.

The chain combines TRBV18 with TRBJ2-1; 13 bases line up with TRBD2. The CDR3 extends over 15 amino acids. The V segment lost 4 bases and the J segment 6 bases; nucleotides outside the gene matches: 3. Germline values: CDR1 KGHSH, CDR2 LQKENI. The DNA for the CDR3 is TGTGCCAGCTCACTAACTAGCGGGGGGGCCAATGAGCAGTTCTTC. Its protein product is CASSLTSGGANEQFF.

This sequence joins TRBV5-1 and TRBJ2-3; TRBD2 matches at 11 bases. CDR1 is SGHRS and CDR2 is YFSETQ in the germline V gene. V lost 3 bases to trimming and J lost 3 bases; unmatched junction nucleotides: 6. There are 16 residues in the CDR3. CDR3 DNA: TGCGCCAGCAGCTCACGACTAGCGGGAAGGACAGATACGCAGTATTTT. Translation gives CASSSRLAGRTDTQYF.

The CDR3 protein is CASNTGGSNQPQHF. The DNA for the CDR3 is TGTGCCAGCAATACAGGGGGAAGCAATCAGCCCCAGCATTTT. The chain carries TRBV28 and TRBJ1-5; 8 bases match TRBD1. The CDR3 runs to 14 residues. Germline V gene lookup returns CDR1 MDHEN and CDR2 SYDVKM. Germline trimming cut 7 bases from V and 1 base from J; bases unmatched to any gene: 3.

The V call is TRBV29-1, the J call TRBJ2-7, with D perhaps TRBD1 (5 bases). The V gene's germline CDR1 is SQVTM and CDR2 ANQGSEA. This CDR3 region has 15 residues. Deletions cut 1 base from V and 0 bases from J, with 13 bases between. CDR3 region: CSVEGPQGNSYEQYF. CDR3 in DNA: TGCAGCGTTGAAGGCCCGCAGGGAAACTCCTACGAGCAGTACTTC.

The rearrangement joins TRBV14 to TRBJ2-5, with 12 bases matching TRBD2. The CDR3 runs 17 residues. The ends lost 4 bases at V and 0 bases at J; junction bases unmatched: 6. Germline V lookup: CDR1 SGHDN, CDR2 FVKESK. The CDR3 region has the DNA TGTGCCAGCAGCCGAGTTACTAGCGGGAGGTACCAAGAGACCCAGTACTTC. Translated: CASSRVTSGRYQETQYF.

This clone was seen a handful of times. The rearrangement links TRBV28 to TRBJ1-5; D unresolved. This CDR3 is 12 amino acids long. CDR1 MDHEN and CDR2 SYDVKM come from the germline V gene. Trimming removed 7 bases from V and 7 bases from J, with 11 bases in between. The CDR3 spells CASTAGSQPQHF. Written as DNA, the CDR3 is TGTGCCAGCACGGCAGGATCGCAGCCCCAGCATTTT.